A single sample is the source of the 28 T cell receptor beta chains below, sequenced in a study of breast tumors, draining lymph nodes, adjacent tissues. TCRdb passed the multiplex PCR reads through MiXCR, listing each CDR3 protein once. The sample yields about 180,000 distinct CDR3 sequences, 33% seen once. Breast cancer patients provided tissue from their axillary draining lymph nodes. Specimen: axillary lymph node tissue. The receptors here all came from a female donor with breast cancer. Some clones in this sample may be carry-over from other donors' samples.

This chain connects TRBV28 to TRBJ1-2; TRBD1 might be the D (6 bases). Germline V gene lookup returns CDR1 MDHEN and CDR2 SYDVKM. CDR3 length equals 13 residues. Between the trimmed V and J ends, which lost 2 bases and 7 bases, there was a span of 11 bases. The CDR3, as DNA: TGTGCCAGCAGTTTAGTGGGGGCTGGTGGCTACACCTTC. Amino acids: CASSLVGAGGYTF.

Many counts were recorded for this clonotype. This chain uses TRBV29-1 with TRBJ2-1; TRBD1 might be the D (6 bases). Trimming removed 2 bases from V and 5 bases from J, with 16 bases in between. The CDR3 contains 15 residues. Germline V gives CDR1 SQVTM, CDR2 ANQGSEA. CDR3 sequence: CSVEKVGQYDNEQFF. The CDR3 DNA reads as TGCAGCGTTGAAAAAGTAGGACAGTACGACAATGAGCAGTTCTTC.

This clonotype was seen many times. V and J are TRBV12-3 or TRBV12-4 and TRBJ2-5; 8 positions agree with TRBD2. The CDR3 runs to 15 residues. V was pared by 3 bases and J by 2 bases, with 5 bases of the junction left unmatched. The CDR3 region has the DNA TGTGCCAGCAGTTTGGTTGCGGGAGGTCAAGAGACCCAGTACTTC. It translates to CASSLVAGGQETQYF.

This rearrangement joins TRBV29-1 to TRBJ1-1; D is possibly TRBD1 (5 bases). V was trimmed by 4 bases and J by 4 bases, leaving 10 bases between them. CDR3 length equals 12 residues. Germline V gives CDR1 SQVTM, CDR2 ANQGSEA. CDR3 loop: CSVVGGVTEAFF. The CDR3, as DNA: TGCAGCGTTGTGGGAGGGGTCACTGAAGCTTTCTTT.

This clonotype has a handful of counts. This chain's CDR3 is CASSLQHSNQPQHF. DNA for the CDR3: TGTGCCAGCAGTTTACAGCATAGCAATCAGCCCCAGCATTTT. The V call is TRBV27, the J call TRBJ1-5; D not certain. This CDR3 has 14 amino acids. With 2 bases removed from V and 0 bases from J, the gap between germline ends came to 5 bases. From germline, CDR1 is MNHEY and CDR2 SMNVEV (reference sequence).

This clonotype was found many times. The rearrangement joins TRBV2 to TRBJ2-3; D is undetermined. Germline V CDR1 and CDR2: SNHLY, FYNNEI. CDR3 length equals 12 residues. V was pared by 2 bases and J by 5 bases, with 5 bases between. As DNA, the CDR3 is TGTGCCAGCAGTGAAACCCGAGATACGCAGTATTTT. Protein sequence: CASSETRDTQYF.

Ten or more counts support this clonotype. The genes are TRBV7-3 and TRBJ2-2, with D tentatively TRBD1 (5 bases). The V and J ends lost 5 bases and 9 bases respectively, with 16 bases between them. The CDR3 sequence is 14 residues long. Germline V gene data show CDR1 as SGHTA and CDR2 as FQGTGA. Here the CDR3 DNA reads TGTGCCAGCAGCCTAGACAGAAGGGCCAGGGAGCTGTTTTTT. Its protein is CASSLDRRARELFF.

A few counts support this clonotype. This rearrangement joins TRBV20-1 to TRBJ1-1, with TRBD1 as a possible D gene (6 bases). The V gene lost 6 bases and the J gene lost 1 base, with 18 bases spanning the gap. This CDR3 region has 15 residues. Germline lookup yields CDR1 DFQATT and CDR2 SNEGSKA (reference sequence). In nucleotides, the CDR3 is TGCAGTGCCGCGACTGCGGGGGCTTCGAACACTGAAGCTTTCTTT. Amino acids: CSAATAGASNTEAFF.

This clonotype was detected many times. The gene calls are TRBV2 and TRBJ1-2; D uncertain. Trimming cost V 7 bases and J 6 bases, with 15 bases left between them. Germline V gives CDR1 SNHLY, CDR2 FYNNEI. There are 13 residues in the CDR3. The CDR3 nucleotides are TGTGCCAGCACCTCGAGGGTGGGCCATGGCTACACCTTC. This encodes CASTSRVGHGYTF.

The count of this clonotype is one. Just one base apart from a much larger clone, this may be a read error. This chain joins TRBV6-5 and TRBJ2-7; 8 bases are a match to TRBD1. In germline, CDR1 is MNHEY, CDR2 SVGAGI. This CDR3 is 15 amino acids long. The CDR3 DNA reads TGTGTCAGCAGTCACTCGCGCTGGACAGGGCAAGAGCAGTACTTC. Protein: CVSSHSRWTGQEQYF.

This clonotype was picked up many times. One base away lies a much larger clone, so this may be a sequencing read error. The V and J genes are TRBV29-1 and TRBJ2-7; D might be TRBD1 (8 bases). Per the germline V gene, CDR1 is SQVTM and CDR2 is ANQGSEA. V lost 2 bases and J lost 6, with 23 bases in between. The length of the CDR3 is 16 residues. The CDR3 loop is CSVELPTGGAFVEQYF. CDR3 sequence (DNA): TGCAGCGTTGAACTCCCTACAGGGGGGGCTTTCGTCGAGCAGTACTTC.

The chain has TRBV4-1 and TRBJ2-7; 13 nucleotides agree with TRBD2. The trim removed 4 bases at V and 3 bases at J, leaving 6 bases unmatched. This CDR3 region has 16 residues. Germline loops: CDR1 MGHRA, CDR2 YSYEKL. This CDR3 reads CASSPIRTSGGYEQYF. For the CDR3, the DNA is TGCGCCAGCAGCCCCATAAGGACTAGCGGGGGCTACGAGCAGTACTTC.

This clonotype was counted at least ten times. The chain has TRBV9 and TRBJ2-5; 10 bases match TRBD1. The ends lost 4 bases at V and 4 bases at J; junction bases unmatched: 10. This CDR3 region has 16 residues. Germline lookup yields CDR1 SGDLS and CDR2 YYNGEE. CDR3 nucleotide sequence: TGTGCCAGCAGCCCCCGACAGGGGGCGAGTGTAGAGACCCAGTACTTC. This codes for CASSPRQGASVETQYF.

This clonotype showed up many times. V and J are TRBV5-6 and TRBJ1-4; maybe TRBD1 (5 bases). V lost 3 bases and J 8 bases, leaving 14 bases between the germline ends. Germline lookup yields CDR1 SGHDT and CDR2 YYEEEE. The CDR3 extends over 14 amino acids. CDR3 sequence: CASSWTGRDEKLFF. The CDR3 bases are TGTGCCAGCAGCTGGACGGGAAGGGACGAAAAACTGTTTTTT.

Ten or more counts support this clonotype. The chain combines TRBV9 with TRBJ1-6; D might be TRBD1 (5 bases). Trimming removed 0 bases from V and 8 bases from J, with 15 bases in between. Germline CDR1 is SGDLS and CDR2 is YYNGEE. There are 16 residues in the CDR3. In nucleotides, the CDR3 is TGTGCCAGCAGCGTAGGGGCAGGGAGTCATGATTCACCCCTCCACTTT. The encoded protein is CASSVGAGSHDSPLHF.

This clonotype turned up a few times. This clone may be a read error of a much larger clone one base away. CDR3: CASRPGPHNSPLHF. DNA for the CDR3: TGTGCCAGCAGACCGGGTCCGCATAATTCACCCCTCCACTTT. The chain recombines TRBV6-5 with TRBJ1-6; D is undetermined. V was cut by 6 bases and J by 5 bases, with 11 bases left in between. The germline CDR1 and CDR2 sequences are MNHEY and SVGAGI. CDR3 size: 14 residues.

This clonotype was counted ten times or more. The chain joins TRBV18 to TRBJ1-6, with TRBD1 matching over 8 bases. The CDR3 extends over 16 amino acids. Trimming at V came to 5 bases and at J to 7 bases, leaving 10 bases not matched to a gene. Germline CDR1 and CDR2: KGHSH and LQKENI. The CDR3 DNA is TGTGCCAGCTCAACCGGACAGGGAGGGTCAAATTCACCCCTCCACTTT. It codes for CASSTGQGGSNSPLHF.

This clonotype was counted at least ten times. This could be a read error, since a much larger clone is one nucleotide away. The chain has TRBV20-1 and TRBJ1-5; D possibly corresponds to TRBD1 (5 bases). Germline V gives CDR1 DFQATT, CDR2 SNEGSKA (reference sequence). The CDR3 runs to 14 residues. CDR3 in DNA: TGCAGTGTTGTCCGGGACGCACAAAATCCGCCCCAGCATTTT. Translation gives CSVVRDAQNPPQHF.

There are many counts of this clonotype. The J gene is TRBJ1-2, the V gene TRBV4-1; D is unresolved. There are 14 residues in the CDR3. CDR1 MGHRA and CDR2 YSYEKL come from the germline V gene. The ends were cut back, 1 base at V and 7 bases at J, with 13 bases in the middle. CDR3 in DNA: TGCGCCAGCAGCCAAGTTGATGGTTTGAGTGGCTACACCTTC. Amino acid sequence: CASSQVDGLSGYTF.

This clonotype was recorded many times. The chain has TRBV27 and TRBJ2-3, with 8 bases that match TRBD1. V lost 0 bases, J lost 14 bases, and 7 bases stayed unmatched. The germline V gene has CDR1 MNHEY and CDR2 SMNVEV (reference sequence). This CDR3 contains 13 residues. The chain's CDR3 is CASSLSSRGLVYF. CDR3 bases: TGTGCCAGCAGTTTATCAAGCAGGGGGCTCGTGTATTTT.

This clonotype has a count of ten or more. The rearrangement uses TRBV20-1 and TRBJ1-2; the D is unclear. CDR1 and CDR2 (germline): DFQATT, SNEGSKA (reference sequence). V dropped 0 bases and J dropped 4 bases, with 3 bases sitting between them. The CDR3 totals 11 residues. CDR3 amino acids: CSARDAYGYTF. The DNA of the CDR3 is TGCAGTGCTAGAGATGCCTATGGCTACACCTTC.

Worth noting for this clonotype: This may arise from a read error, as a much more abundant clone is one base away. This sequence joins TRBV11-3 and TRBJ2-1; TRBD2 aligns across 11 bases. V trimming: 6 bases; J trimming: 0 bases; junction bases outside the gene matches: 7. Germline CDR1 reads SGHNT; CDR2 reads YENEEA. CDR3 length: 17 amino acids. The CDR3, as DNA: TGTGCCAGCAGTCGGACTAGCGGGCCGAGCTCCTACAATGAGCAGTTCTTC. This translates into CASSRTSGPSSYNEQFF.

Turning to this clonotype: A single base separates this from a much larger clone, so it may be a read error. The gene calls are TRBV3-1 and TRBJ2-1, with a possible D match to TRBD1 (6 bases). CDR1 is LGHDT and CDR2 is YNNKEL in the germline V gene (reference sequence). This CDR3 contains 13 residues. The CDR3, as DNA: TGTGCCAGCGGCCAAGGGGGTACGGGTGAGCAGTTCTTC. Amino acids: CASGQGGTGEQFF.

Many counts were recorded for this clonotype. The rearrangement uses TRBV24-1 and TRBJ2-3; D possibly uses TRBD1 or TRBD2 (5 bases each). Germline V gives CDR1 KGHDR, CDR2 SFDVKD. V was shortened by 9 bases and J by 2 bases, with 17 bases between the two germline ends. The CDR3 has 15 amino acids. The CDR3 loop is CATSNPGPNTDTQYF. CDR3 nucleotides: TGTGCCACCTCCAATCCGGGACCTAACACAGATACGCAGTATTTT.

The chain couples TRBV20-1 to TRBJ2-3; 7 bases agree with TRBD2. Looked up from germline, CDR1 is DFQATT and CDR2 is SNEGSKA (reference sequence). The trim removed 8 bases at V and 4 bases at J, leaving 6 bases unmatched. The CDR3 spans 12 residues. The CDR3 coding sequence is TGCAGTCCAGCGGGGTACCCAGATACGCAGTATTTT. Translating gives CSPAGYPDTQYF.

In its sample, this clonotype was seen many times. The CDR3 reads CASSIRQGQETQYF. The CDR3 nucleotides read TGTGCCAGTAGTATTCGGCAGGGGCAAGAGACCCAGTACTTC. The V and J genes are TRBV19 and TRBJ2-5, with D possibly being TRBD1 (6 bases). The CDR3 loop spans 14 amino acids. The germline V and J ends were trimmed by 3 bases and 2 bases, with 10 bases remaining between them. CDR1 is LNHDA and CDR2 is SQIVND in the germline V gene (reference sequence).

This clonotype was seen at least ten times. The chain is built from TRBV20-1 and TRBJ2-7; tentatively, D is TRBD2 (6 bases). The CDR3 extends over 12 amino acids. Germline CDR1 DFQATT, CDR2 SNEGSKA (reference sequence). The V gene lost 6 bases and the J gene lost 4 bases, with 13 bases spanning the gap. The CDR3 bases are TGCAGTGCCCAGCGAGGAGGGTACGAGCAGTACTTC. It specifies CSAQRGGYEQYF.

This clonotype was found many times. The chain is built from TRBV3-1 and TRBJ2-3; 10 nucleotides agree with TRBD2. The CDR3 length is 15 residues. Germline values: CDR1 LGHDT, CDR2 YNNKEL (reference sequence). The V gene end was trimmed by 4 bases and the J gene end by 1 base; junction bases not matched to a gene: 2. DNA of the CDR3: TGTGCCAGCAGCCGGACTAGCGGACGCACAGATACGCAGTATTTT. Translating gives CASSRTSGRTDTQYF.